Sequencing of this T cell receptor (beta chain) was carried out in a study of cytomegalovirus exposure and HLA in healthy donors. Study results and caveats: The classifier reportedly diagnosed cytomegalovirus status with high specificity and sensitivity.

Each donor's status was that of a healthy bone marrow donor. Regarding this clone: As yet, its antigen is unknown.

13 Jbeta primers and 60 Vbeta primers were used for the PCR. Profiled with immunoSEQ multiplex PCR; TCRdb holds only in-frame clones, not every one. The data show approximately 180,000 clones, around 79% seen once. Specimen: PBMCs. This TCR came from a woman aged 45-60 years in good health and CMV-seronegative.

The CDR3 region has the DNA TGCAGCGTTGAAGCGGGAAAACTAGCGGGGGGAATTTACAATGAGCAGTTCTTC. It codes for CSVEAGKLAGGIYNEQFF. The chain combines TRBV29-1 with TRBJ2-1; 12 nucleotides line up with TRBD2. Germline V gives CDR1 SQVTM, CDR2 ANQGSEA. The ends lost 1 base at V and 4 bases at J; junction bases unmatched: 11. This CDR3 has 18 amino acids.